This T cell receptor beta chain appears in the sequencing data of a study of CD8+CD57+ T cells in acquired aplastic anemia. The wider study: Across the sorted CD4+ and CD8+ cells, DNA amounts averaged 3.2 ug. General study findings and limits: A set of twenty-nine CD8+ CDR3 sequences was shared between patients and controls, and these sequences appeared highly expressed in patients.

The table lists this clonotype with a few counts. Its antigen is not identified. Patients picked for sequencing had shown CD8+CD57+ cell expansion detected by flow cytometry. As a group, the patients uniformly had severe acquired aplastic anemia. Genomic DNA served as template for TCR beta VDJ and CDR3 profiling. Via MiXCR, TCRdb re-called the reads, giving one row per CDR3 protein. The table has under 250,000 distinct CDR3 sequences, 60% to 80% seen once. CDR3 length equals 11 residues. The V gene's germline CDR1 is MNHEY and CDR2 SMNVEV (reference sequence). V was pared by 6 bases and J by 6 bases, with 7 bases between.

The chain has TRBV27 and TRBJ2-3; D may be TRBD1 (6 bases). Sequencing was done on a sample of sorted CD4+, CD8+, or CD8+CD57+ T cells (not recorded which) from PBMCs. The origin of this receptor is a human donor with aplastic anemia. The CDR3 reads CASRRGDTQYF. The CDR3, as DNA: TGTGCCAGCAGAAGGGGGGATACGCAGTATTTT.